This T cell receptor (beta chain) was obtained from a study of blood T cell repertoires in COVID-19. The germline gives CDR1 PRHDT, CDR2 FYEKMQ (reference sequence). V was pared by 4 bases and J by 3 bases, with 3 bases between. There are 11 residues in the CDR3. The repertoire was sequenced with immunoSEQ multiplex PCR; TCRdb's copy has only in-frame clones and lacks some. Of a few hundred thousand clones in the sample, more than 80% were seen once. The receptor was isolated from a woman aged 45-65 years with COVID-19, enrolled during active disease. The chain employs TRBV13 and TRBJ2-5, with D unclear. The sequenced sample consisted of peripheral blood. The CDR3 DNA reads TGTGCCAGCAGCTCGGAAGAGACCCAGTACTTC. This codes for CASSSEETQYF.